The T cell receptor (beta chain) described here comes from a study of blood T cell repertoires in COVID-19. In the source study's methods: Quantification of nucleated cells was approximated via reference gene primer amplification. The method was immunoSEQ multiplex PCR; TCRdb's version includes in-frame clones alone and lacks a portion of them. D and trimming come from the DNA, and the V and J calls and clone size come from that table. The sample has over 200,000 clones, approximately 81% seen once. Sequencing input: peripheral blood. The receptor's source is a woman of 80 years or more with active or convalescent COVID-19.

The CDR3 DNA reads TGTGCCAGCAGCTTGGCAGGGCAAAAGACCCAGTACTTC. Protein sequence: CASSLAGQKTQYF. This chain uses TRBV7-2 with TRBJ2-5, with a tentative D call TRBD1 (5 bases). CDR3 length equals 13 residues. Germline CDR1 and CDR2: SGHTA and FQGNSA. Trimming left V 3 bases short and J 6 bases short, with 11 bases between.